This T cell receptor (beta chain) was found in a study of early T cells in non-severe SARS-CoV-2 infection. Study results and caveats: Private and CD4 specificities were missed by VDJdb matching, skewed to anti-spike CD8.

Using its own MiXCR run on the 5' RACE reads, TCRdb lists one record per CDR3 protein. The table has 25,000 to 30,000 distinct CDR3 sequences, around 4.5% seen once. This clonotype has ten or more counts. What it recognizes is unknown. Looked up from germline, CDR1 is DFQATT and CDR2 is SNEGSKA (reference sequence). The CDR3 consists of 16 residues. The V segment lost 2 bases and the J segment 5 bases; nucleotides outside the gene matches: 7. The source material was whole blood. The receptor comes from an adult who was a healthcare worker with PCR-confirmed SARS-CoV-2 infection or an uninfected control (not recorded which). V is TRBV20-1 and J is TRBJ2-1, with 12 bases matching TRBD2. Written as DNA, the CDR3 is TGCAGTGCTAGACGACCGGGACTAGCGGGCAACAATGAGCAGTTCTTC. It is translated as CSARRPGLAGNNEQFF.